The 16 T cell receptor beta chains presented below share a single source sample, sequenced in a study of T cell repertoires in cytomegalovirus infection. TCRdb itself ran the reads through MiXCR, one entry per CDR3 protein. The sample carries about 830,000 distinct CDR3 sequences, 32% recorded once. Their target antigens are unknown. This specimen consisted of cultured CD8+ T cells from PBMCs, obtained from culture after CMV antigen stimulation. The receptors originated from a human donor in good health (CMV status not recorded). Some clones in this sample may be carry-over from other donors' samples.

At least ten counts were recorded for this clonotype. V is TRBV7-8 and J is TRBJ1-1, with 8 bases lining up with TRBD1. Germline V gene lookup returns CDR1 SGHVS and CDR2 FQNEAQ. The CDR3 sequence is 18 residues long. V lost 1 base to trimming and J lost 10 bases; unmatched junction nucleotides: 20. CDR3 DNA: TGTGCCAGCAGCTTAGGACAATCCGGACAGGGAGGAAGGATAAGAGCTTTCTTT. Protein: CASSLGQSGQGGRIRAFF.

The CDR3 DNA reads TGTGCCAGCAGCCCAGTAGGGGCGCGCACTGAAGCTTTCTTT. It is translated as CASSPVGARTEAFF. The chain employs TRBV7-6 and TRBJ1-1, with TRBD1 as a possible D gene (5 bases). Germline CDR1 and CDR2: SGHVS and FNYEAQ. The CDR3 is 14 amino acids. V lost 5 bases and J lost 4, with 14 bases in between. The whole variable domain, filled in from reference TRBV7-6 and TRBJ1-1, reads GAGVSQSPRYKVTKRGQDVALRCDPISGHVSLYWYRQALGQGPEFLTYFNYEAQQDKSGLPNDRFSAERPEGSISTLTIQRTEQRDSAMYRCASSPVGARTEAFFGQGTRLTVV.

The V and J genes are TRBV7-9 and TRBJ2-1; D is ambiguous. Trimming removed 6 bases from V and 8 bases from J, with 8 bases in between. The germline V gene encodes CDR1 SEHNR and CDR2 FQNEAQ (reference sequence). The CDR3 covers 11 residues. CDR3 sequence reads: CASRRTYEQFF. In DNA, the CDR3 is TGTGCCAGCAGACGGACGTATGAGCAGTTCTTC.

This clonotype was detected a few times. The chain employs TRBV27 and TRBJ1-2; 7 bases fit TRBD1. Trimming removed 3 bases from V and 4 bases from J; junction bases left unmatched: 11. Germline lookup yields CDR1 MNHEY and CDR2 SMNVEV (reference sequence). This CDR3 is 16 amino acids long. CDR3 loop: CASSLTGLFQGYGYTF. CDR3 nucleotides: TGTGCCAGCAGTTTGACAGGGTTGTTTCAGGGCTATGGCTACACCTTC.

This rearrangement joins TRBV20-1 to TRBJ2-1, with D possibly TRBD1 on 6 matching bases. The CDR3 contains 17 residues. Trimming pared 3 bases from V and 5 bases from J, leaving 23 bases between. Germline assignment: CDR1 DFQATT and CDR2 SNEGSKA (reference sequence). The CDR3 nucleotides read TGCAGTGCTAGGCCCCCCCTACAGGGAAACTGGGACAATGAGCAGTTCTTC. Translated, it gives CSARPPLQGNWDNEQFF.

V usage is TRBV19 and J usage is TRBJ1-1; D gene ambiguous. V lost 5 bases to trimming and J lost 4 bases, with 8 bases between them. CDR1 and CDR2 from the germline V gene are LNHDA and SQIVND (reference sequence). This CDR3 region has 12 residues. The CDR3 loop reads CASSHGLTEAFF. The CDR3 DNA reads TGTGCCAGTAGTCACGGACTCACTGAAGCTTTCTTT.

The chain combines TRBV5-6 with TRBJ2-7; D is possibly TRBD1 (5 bases). The CDR3 covers 14 residues. Deletions cut 3 bases from V and 2 bases from J, with 12 bases between. Germline V gene sequence: CDR1 SGHDT, CDR2 YYEEEE. The CDR3 reads CASSSNRTAYEQYF. CDR3 DNA: TGTGCCAGCAGCTCGAACAGGACCGCCTACGAGCAGTACTTC.

This rearrangement joins TRBV12-3 or TRBV12-4 to TRBJ1-1; D gene uncertain. V dropped 3 bases and J dropped 4 bases, with 9 bases sitting between them. The CDR3 totals 13 residues. CDR3 sequence: CASSFEDATEAFF. The CDR3 DNA sequence: TGTGCCAGCAGTTTCGAGGACGCCACTGAAGCTTTCTTT.

This chain joins TRBV6-8 and TRBJ2-1, with D maybe TRBD2 (7 bases). This CDR3 comprises 15 residues. Trimming removed 2 bases at V and 9 bases at J, with 17 bases between. CDR1 and CDR2 (germline): MNHGY, SAAAGT. CDR3 sequence: CASSYGGAPAGEQFF. The DNA for the CDR3 is TGTGCCAGCAGTTACGGGGGGGCCCCAGCGGGTGAGCAGTTCTTC.

About this clonotype itself: One end of the junction varies from germline; a read error may be responsible. This chain joins TRBV7-9 and TRBJ2-2, with 7 nucleotides matching TRBD2. There are 14 residues in the CDR3. Germline V gene sequence: CDR1 SEHNR, CDR2 FQNEAQ (reference sequence). CDR3 sequence (DNA): TGTGCCAGCAGCGTAGCGGGTGTCACCGGGGAGCTGTTTTTT. The encoded protein is CASSVAGVTGELFF. The full variable domain, rest sourced from reference TRBV7-9 and TRBJ2-2, is DTGVSQNPRHKITKRGQNVTFRCDPISEHNRLYWYRQTLGQGPEFLTYFQNEAQLEKSRLLSDRFSAERPKGSFSTLEIQRTEQGDSAMYLCASSVAGVTGELFFGEGSRLTVL.

The CDR3 sequence is CASSLRQRGMNTEAFF. CDR3 nucleotides: TGTGCCAGCAGCCTCCGACAGAGAGGTATGAACACTGAAGCTTTCTTT. The chain uses TRBV7-9 and TRBJ1-1, with D possibly being TRBD1 (5 bases). Germline values: CDR1 SEHNR, CDR2 FQNEAQ (reference sequence). This CDR3 region has 16 residues. The germline V and J ends were trimmed by 5 bases and 0 bases, with 16 bases remaining between them. Supplemented by reference TRBV7-9 and TRBJ1-1, the full variable domain reads DTGVSQNPRHKITKRGQNVTFRCDPISEHNRLYWYRQTLGQGPEFLTYFQNEAQLEKSRLLSDRFSAERPKGSFSTLEIQRTEQGDSAMYLCASSLRQRGMNTEAFFGQGTRLTVV.

This clonotype was seen once. The chain employs TRBV20-1 and TRBJ2-3; D unresolved. Germline CDR1 is DFQATT and CDR2 is SNEGSKA (reference sequence). This CDR3 region has 15 residues. Trimming took off 0 bases at V and 1 base at J, with 11 bases between the two ends. CDR3 nucleotide sequence: TGCAGTGCTAGAGATCGGGCCGAGGGCACAGATACGCAGTATTTT. Its protein product is CSARDRAEGTDTQYF.

The rearrangement links TRBV2 to TRBJ1-2, with TRBD1 identical over 8 bases. The V segment lost 6 bases and the J segment 2 bases; nucleotides outside the gene matches: 11. Germline CDR1 reads SNHLY; CDR2 reads FYNNEI. The CDR3 is 16 residues long. As DNA, the CDR3 is TGTGCCAGCAGAGCCGACAGGGGCCTGGGGAACTATGGCTACACCTTC. Its translation is CASRADRGLGNYGYTF.

This clonotype was seen once. V is TRBV3-1 and J is TRBJ1-2; D gene uncertain. The germline CDR1 and CDR2 sequences are LGHDT and YNNKEL (reference sequence). V was pared by 0 bases and J by 4 bases, with 12 bases between. CDR3 length equals 15 residues. The CDR3 nucleotides read TGTGCCAGCAGCCAAGAAAACTTTCTTGGCTATGGCTACACCTTC. The encoded protein is CASSQENFLGYGYTF.

The genes are TRBV5-6 and TRBJ1-2; 8 nucleotides line up with TRBD1. CDR3 length: 12 amino acids. Looked up from germline, CDR1 is SGHDT and CDR2 is YYEEEE. V was clipped by 6 bases and J by 11 bases; unmatched bases: 9. Here the CDR3 reads CASNIRDRLYTF. DNA of the CDR3: TGTGCCAGCAACATCCGGGACAGGCTTTACACCTTC.

This clonotype occurred many times. This chain links TRBV7-9 with TRBJ2-7, with D possibly being TRBD1 or TRBD2 (5 bases each). V was cut by 4 bases and J by 1 base, with 11 bases left in between. The CDR3 sequence is 14 residues long. Germline V lookup: CDR1 SEHNR, CDR2 FQNEAQ (reference sequence). The CDR3 DNA reads TGTGCCAGCAGCTCCGGGACGGCTTCCTACGAGCAGTACGTC. The encoded protein is CASSSGTASYEQYV.